This record looks at one TCR beta chain sequence and its context. Antigen: not known. Data came from immunoSEQ multiplex PCR; TCRdb stores just in-frame clones and leaves some out. The sample yields about 2,200,000 clones, roughly 91% seen once. Positively selected for CCR7, the CD45RO-negative cells used as naive CD8 cells excluded terminally differentiated effector memory CD45RA+ cells. The data were obtained in a study of shared clonotypes between healthy human individuals. Findings and limits, study-wide: A generally larger estimated richness was seen in naive subsets than in memory subsets.

Losses at the gene ends were 0 bases for V and 4 bases for J; bases not matched to a gene: 10. The CDR3 length is 18 residues. Germline V CDR1 and CDR2: SGDLS, YYNGEE. The chain uses TRBV9 and TRBJ2-1; the match to TRBD2 covers 10 bases. The sequence derives from a man younger than 30 in good health. Some clones in this sample may be carry-over from other donors' samples. Sample: naive CD8+ T cells from PBMCs. In DNA, the CDR3 is TGTGCCAGCAGCGTAGGGGGGCTAGCGGGAGCGATATACAATGAGCAGTTCTTC. Translation: CASSVGGLAGAIYNEQFF.